The next 27 T cell receptor beta chains were all read from a single sample in a study of cytomegalovirus exposure and HLA in healthy donors. Here immunoSEQ multiplex PCR was the method, and the copy in TCRdb shows in-frame clones only, minus some. The sample lists 250,000 to 300,000 clones, 65% to 90% occurring once. The specimen was PBMCs. The source of these receptors is a woman aged 18-29 years in good health and CMV-seronegative.

This sequence joins TRBV19 and TRBJ2-7; the D gene is possibly TRBD2 (6 bases). In germline, CDR1 is LNHDA, CDR2 SQIVND (reference sequence). The V and J ends lost 1 base and 2 bases respectively, with 12 bases between them. CDR3 length: 15 residues. This CDR3 is CASSIVRLGTYEQYF. The CDR3 nucleotides read TGTGCCAGTAGTATAGTGAGACTAGGGACCTACGAGCAGTACTTC.

The chain employs TRBV4-1 and TRBJ2-7; D ambiguous. V lost 0 bases, J lost 5 bases, and 20 bases lay in between. The CDR3 sequence is 17 residues long. Germline V CDR1 and CDR2: MGHRA, YSYEKL. The CDR3, as DNA: TGCGCCAGCAGCCAAGAAACCATCGAGGAGATCGACGACGAGCAGTACTTC. Protein product: CASSQETIEEIDDEQYF.

CDR3 DNA: TGTGCCAGCAGCAACCGACAGGGTGACTACACCTTC. It translates to CASSNRQGDYTF. The gene calls are TRBV6-5 and TRBJ1-2; TRBD1 aligns across 7 bases. CDR1 is MNHEY, CDR2 SVGAGI, per germline. J lost 10 bases, V lost 6 bases, and 8 bases had no gene match. CDR3 size: 12 residues.

This clone occurred once. The rearrangement uses TRBV7-8 and TRBJ2-5, with TRBD1 as a possible D gene (6 bases). The V end was cut by 5 bases, the J end by 9 bases, with 22 bases between. CDR3 length: 15 amino acids. The V gene's germline CDR1 is SGHVS and CDR2 FQNEAQ. The CDR3 loop is CASSASGTSGPAQYF. The CDR3 DNA sequence: TGTGCCAGCAGCGCCTCCGGGACATCTGGCCCGGCCCAGTACTTC.

As to this clone: A junction end diverges from the germline sequence, so it may reflect a read error. This rearrangement joins TRBV19 to TRBJ2-3; the match to TRBD1 covers 8 bases. Germline V gene data show CDR1 as LNHDA and CDR2 as SQIVND (reference sequence). The CDR3 sequence is 13 residues long. The CDR3 bases are TGTGCCAGTAGTCTAGATAGGTGGACAGGGTATTATTTT. Translating it yields CASSLDRWTGYYF.

The chain carries TRBV28 and TRBJ1-2; TRBD1 is a possible D gene (5 bases). CDR1 is MDHEN, CDR2 SYDVKM, per germline. The CDR3 extends over 17 amino acids. V was cut by 3 bases and J by 0 bases, with 17 bases left in between. This CDR3 is CASSFNQGPFTNYGYTF. CDR3 sequence (DNA): TGTGCCAGCAGTTTCAATCAGGGCCCCTTTACTAACTATGGCTACACCTTC.

The V call is TRBV30, the J call TRBJ2-1, with 9 bases fitting TRBD2. The germline CDR1 and CDR2 sequences are GTSNPN and SVGIG (reference sequence). The trim removed 1 base at V and 15 bases at J, leaving 19 bases unmatched. The CDR3 has 16 residues. CDR3 coding DNA: TGTGCCTGGAGTGCTCTGAGCGGGAGGTCTCGCTTCTCCTTGTTCTTC. Translating gives CAWSALSGRSRFSLFF.

About this clone itself: This CDR3 is also generated by other DNA sequences in the sample. The J gene is TRBJ2-3, the V gene TRBV7-2, with 12 positions matching TRBD2. The CDR3 spans 17 residues. J gave up 1 base and V 5 bases, and 7 bases lay outside the gene matches. CDR1 and CDR2 from the germline V gene are SGHTA and FQGNSA. CDR3 DNA: TGTGCCAGCAGCAGACGACTAGCGGGAGACCGCACAGATACGCAGTATTTT. Protein sequence: CASSRRLAGDRTDTQYF.

The V and J genes are TRBV5-4 and TRBJ2-2; possible D gene TRBD2, 6 bases. The CDR3 has 15 residues. The V end lost 0 bases, the J end lost 4 bases, and 10 bases lay between the germline ends. Per the germline V gene, CDR1 is SGHNT and CDR2 is YYREEE (reference sequence). In DNA form, the CDR3 reads TGTGCCAGCAGCTTGGGCCGGGGGAGCACCGGGGAGCTGTTTTTT. Translation gives CASSLGRGSTGELFF.

The rearrangement links TRBV13 to TRBJ1-1; D perhaps matches TRBD1 (6 bases). Trimming stripped 3 bases from V and 1 base from J, with 12 bases between. The CDR3 contains 15 residues. Germline CDR1 is PRHDT and CDR2 is FYEKMQ (reference sequence). DNA of the CDR3: TGTGCCAGCAGCTTTTACAGGGATACGAACACTGAAGCTTTCTTT. Translated: CASSFYRDTNTEAFF.

The sample holds a few counts of this clone. The rearrangement uses TRBV14 and TRBJ2-7; the match to TRBD2 covers 12 bases. With 3 bases clipped from V and 12 bases from J, the junction kept 15 bases outside the gene matches. Per germline, CDR1 SGHDN and CDR2 FVKESK. The CDR3 runs 16 residues. The CDR3 here is CASSHWAETSGSVPYF. The CDR3 region has the DNA TGTGCCAGCAGCCATTGGGCCGAGACTAGCGGGAGTGTTCCGTACTTC.

This chain joins TRBV6-1 and TRBJ1-2; D not certain. The CDR3 contains 12 residues. Germline assignment: CDR1 MNHNS and CDR2 SASEGT. V lost 7 bases and J lost 8, with 14 bases in between. CDR3 protein: CASTQRVAGYTF. The DNA for the CDR3 is TGTGCCAGCACCCAGCGGGTCGCGGGCTACACCTTC.

V is TRBV2 and J is TRBJ1-3; D unresolved. The CDR3 is 12 residues long. The germline CDR1 and CDR2 sequences are SNHLY and FYNNEI. V was trimmed by 8 bases and J by 0 bases, leaving 5 bases between them. The CDR3 sequence: CASQISGNTIYF. The CDR3 DNA sequence: TGTGCCAGCCAGATCTCTGGAAACACCATATATTTT.

The rearrangement uses TRBV4-1 and TRBJ2-7, with a weak D call TRBD1 (6 bases). Germline CDR1 reads MGHRA; CDR2 reads YSYEKL. The CDR3 length is 15 residues. V lost 1 base and J lost 6, with 16 bases in between. This CDR3 reads CASSQVALQGREQYF. In DNA, the CDR3 is TGCGCCAGCAGCCAAGTGGCTCTTCAGGGGCGCGAGCAGTACTTC.

V usage is TRBV25-1 and J usage is TRBJ1-2, with 11 bases matching TRBD1. This CDR3 has 14 amino acids. Germline CDR1 and CDR2: MGHDK and SYGVNS. Trimming took 4 bases from V and 3 from J; bases not matched to a gene: 1. The CDR3 reads CASSGTGGYYGYTF. The CDR3 DNA reads TGTGCCAGCAGTGGGACAGGGGGCTACTATGGCTACACCTTC.

J is TRBJ2-7 and V is TRBV5-4; 7 bases align to TRBD1. Germline V CDR1 and CDR2: SGHNT, YYREEE (reference sequence). The CDR3 runs 14 residues. V trimming: 5 bases; J trimming: 2 bases; junction bases outside the gene matches: 7. The CDR3 sequence is CASRRGQGPYEQYF. In DNA, the CDR3 is TGTGCCAGCAGGAGGGGGCAGGGGCCCTACGAGCAGTACTTC.

Here the CDR3 DNA reads TGTGCCAGCTCACCAAAGAATGGGCGGGTAGGAGATACGCAGTATTTT. Protein sequence: CASSPKNGRVGDTQYF. The rearrangement joins TRBV18 to TRBJ2-3, with a tentative D call TRBD2 (5 bases). Germline V lookup: CDR1 KGHSH, CDR2 LQKENI. Trimming cost V 2 bases and J 5 bases, with 17 bases left between them. This CDR3 is 16 amino acids long. The full variable domain, its missing parts supplied by reference TRBV18 and TRBJ2-3, is NAGVMQNPRHLVRRRGQEARLRCSPMKGHSHVYWYRQLPEEGLKFMVYLQKENIIDESGMPKERFSAEFPKEGPSILRIQQVVRGDSAAYFCASSPKNGRVGDTQYFGPGTRLTVL.

The rearrangement joins TRBV2 to TRBJ2-1; 11 nucleotides match TRBD2. V trimming: 6 bases; J trimming: 4 bases; junction bases outside the gene matches: 26. The CDR3 spans 22 residues. Germline V lookup: CDR1 SNHLY, CDR2 FYNNEI. The CDR3 sequence is CASSPLGPSGRITMKPYNEQFF. For the CDR3, the DNA is TGTGCCAGCAGCCCCCTGGGGCCTAGCGGGAGGATCACAATGAAACCTTACAATGAGCAGTTCTTC. Together with reference TRBV2 and TRBJ2-1, the CDR3 gives the full variable domain: EPEVTQTPSHQVTQMGQEVILRCVPISNHLYFYWYRQILGQKVEFLVSFYNNEISEKSEIFDDQFSVERPDGSNFTLKIRSTKLEDSAMYFCASSPLGPSGRITMKPYNEQFFGPGTRLTVL.

The rearrangement uses TRBV5-1 and TRBJ2-1; 13 bases are shared with TRBD2. In germline, CDR1 is SGHRS, CDR2 YFSETQ. Germline trimming cut 3 bases from V and 5 bases from J; bases unmatched to any gene: 8. The CDR3 consists of 17 residues. The CDR3 spells CASSSQATSGRDNEQFF. In DNA, the CDR3 is TGCGCCAGCAGCTCCCAGGCAACTAGCGGGAGGGACAATGAGCAGTTCTTC.

This chain uses TRBV6-1 with TRBJ1-2, with 10 positions matching TRBD1. J gave up 7 bases and V 5 bases, and 10 bases lay outside the gene matches. This CDR3 region has 15 residues. Germline CDR1 is MNHNS and CDR2 is SASEGT. CDR3 amino acids: CASSSDRGLNLGYTF. The CDR3 DNA follows: TGTGCCAGCAGTTCAGACAGGGGGCTTAATCTTGGCTACACCTTC.

The gene calls are TRBV7-2 and TRBJ1-4, with unresolved D. The CDR3 loop spans 14 amino acids. The germline V gene encodes CDR1 SGHTA and CDR2 FQGNSA. Trimming left V 5 bases short and J 8 bases short, with 15 bases between. The CDR3 sequence: CASSPGLPGEKLFF. Written as DNA, the CDR3 is TGTGCCAGCAGCCCCGGACTCCCGGGGGAAAAACTGTTTTTT.

This sequence joins TRBV30 and TRBJ1-1, with D tentatively TRBD1 (6 bases). Germline V gene lookup returns CDR1 GTSNPN and CDR2 SVGIG (reference sequence). The CDR3 contains 19 residues. The V end was cut by 2 bases, the J end by 0 bases, with 25 bases between. The CDR3 DNA sequence: TGTGCCTGGAGTCCCCCCCTCGGTGGGGGGGCTATGATGAACACTGAAGCTTTCTTT. Translating it yields CAWSPPLGGGAMMNTEAFF. Full variable domain (rest looked up from reference TRBV30 and TRBJ1-1): SQTIHQWPATLVQPVGSPLSLECTVEGTSNPNLYWYRQAAGRGLQLLFYSVGIGQISSEVPQNLSASRPQDRQFILSSKKLLLSDSGFYLCAWSPPLGGGAMMNTEAFFGQGTRLTVV.

The chain uses TRBV19 and TRBJ1-2; unclear D gene. Germline V CDR1 and CDR2: LNHDA, SQIVND (reference sequence). Trimming removed 10 bases at V and 8 bases at J, with 5 bases between. The CDR3 runs 8 residues. CDR3 in DNA: TGTGCCACAGAAGGCTACACCTTC. Translating it yields CATEGYTF.

The V and J genes are TRBV6-5 and TRBJ1-5; 7 bases match TRBD1. Germline V gives CDR1 MNHEY, CDR2 SVGAGI. CDR3 length: 15 residues. Trimming cost V 5 bases and J 2 bases; bases outside gene matches: 6. CDR3 DNA: TGTGCCAGCAGTCGAAACAGGGGCGGCAATCAGCCCCAGCATTTT. Protein: CASSRNRGGNQPQHF.

With respect to this clone: At one end the junction does not follow the germline gene, possibly because of a read error. The chain carries TRBV25-1 and TRBJ1-4, with 8 bases lining up with TRBD1. CDR1 is MGHDK, CDR2 SYGVNS, per germline. The CDR3 runs 14 residues. CDR3 bases: TGTGCCAGCGGTGACAGGGGAAGTAATGAAAAACTGTTTTTT. It encodes CASGDRGSNEKLFF.

The V gene is TRBV9, the J gene TRBJ2-1; D remains unclear. Germline values: CDR1 SGDLS, CDR2 YYNGEE. V was trimmed by 3 bases and J by 7 bases, leaving 5 bases between them. The CDR3 spans 11 residues. The DNA for the CDR3 is TGTGCCAGCAGCGCCCAGAATGAGCAGTTCTTC. Encoded protein: CASSAQNEQFF.

The chain has TRBV4-3 and TRBJ1-1; D perhaps matches TRBD1 (6 bases). Per the germline V gene, CDR1 is LGHNA and CDR2 is YSLEER. The V end was cut by 3 bases, the J end by 8 bases, with 19 bases between. This CDR3 region has 15 residues. The CDR3 region has the DNA TGCGCCAGCAGCCACCATACTGACAGGTTAAACGAAGCTTTCTTT. Its translation: CASSHHTDRLNEAFF.